The TCR beta chain described here comes from a study of T cell responses to AZD1222 COVID-19 vaccine. Study-level points and caveats: Females made up more of the donors, who were largely white British, and clonal diversity may have come out too low.

Looked up from germline, CDR1 is SEHNR and CDR2 is FQNEAQ (reference sequence). V dropped 3 bases and J dropped 9; count of bases not matched to a gene: 5. The CDR3 is 14 residues long. Comments on this clone: Antigen: not known.

Second-dose timings of about 4 or about 12 weeks were pooled. Libraries were prepared by immunoSEQ multiplex PCR; TCRdb keeps only in-frame clonotypes and omits some of them. This table holds some 180,000 clones, roughly nine tenths found once. The source of this sequence is an adult who received the AZD1222 COVID-19 vaccine. The gene calls are TRBV7-9 and TRBJ1-6; the match to TRBD1 covers 7 bases. The sequences come from peripheral blood, collected 28 days after the second AZD1222 dose. The DNA for the CDR3 is TGTGCCAGCAGCTTCAGGGGGGATTTTTCACCCCTCCACTTT. This translates into CASSFRGDFSPLHF.